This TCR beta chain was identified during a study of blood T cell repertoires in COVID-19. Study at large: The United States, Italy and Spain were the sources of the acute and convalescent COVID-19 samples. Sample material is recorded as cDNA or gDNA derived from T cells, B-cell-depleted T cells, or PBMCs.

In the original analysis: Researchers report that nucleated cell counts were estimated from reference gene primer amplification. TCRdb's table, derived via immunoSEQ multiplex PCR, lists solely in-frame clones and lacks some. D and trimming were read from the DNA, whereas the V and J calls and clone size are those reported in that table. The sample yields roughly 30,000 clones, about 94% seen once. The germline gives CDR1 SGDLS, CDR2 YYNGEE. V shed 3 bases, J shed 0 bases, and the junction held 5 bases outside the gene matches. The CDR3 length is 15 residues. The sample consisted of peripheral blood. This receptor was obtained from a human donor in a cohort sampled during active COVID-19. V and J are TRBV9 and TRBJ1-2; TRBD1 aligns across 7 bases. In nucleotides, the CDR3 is TGTGCCAGCAGCGCCGGGACAGCCCCTAACTATGGCTACACCTTC. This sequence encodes CASSAGTAPNYGYTF.